This T cell receptor beta chain is drawn from a study of blood T cell repertoires in COVID-19. Germline V gene lookup returns CDR1 KGHSH and CDR2 LQKENI. The V and J ends lost 3 bases and 6 bases, in that order; junction bases with no gene match: 12. The CDR3 has 17 residues. TCRdb keeps only in-frame clones here, not all; method: immunoSEQ multiplex PCR. The sample lists some 240,000 clones, approximately 80% seen once, with over 1.2% in the top ten. The sample comprised peripheral blood. This chain connects TRBV18 to TRBJ2-7; 12 positions agree with TRBD1. This sequence originates from a woman in her thirties or forties who had recovered from COVID-19. The CDR3 DNA is TGTGCCAGCTCACCTACTATTCCGGGACAGGGGGCCCTCGAGCAGTACTTC. Translating gives CASSPTIPGQGALEQYF.